Below, 3 T cell receptor beta chains from the same sample are listed, as sequenced in a study of T cell responses to AZD1222 COVID-19 vaccine. This table comes from immunoSEQ multiplex PCR, and its TCRdb copy is limited to in-frame clones, with some not included. The sample has about 150,000 clones; around 90% are singletons. The sample consisted of peripheral blood, taken 28 days after the second AZD1222 dose. These receptor sequences come from an adult who received the AZD1222 COVID-19 vaccine.

V gene TRBV6-5 combines with J gene TRBJ1-2; D is unresolved. CDR1 and CDR2 from the germline V gene are MNHEY and SVGAGI. Trimming stripped 4 bases from V and 5 bases from J, with 14 bases between. There are 14 residues in the CDR3. CDR3 sequence reads: CASSSPADGYGYTF. In DNA form, the CDR3 reads TGTGCCAGCAGTTCTCCGGCAGATGGTTATGGCTACACCTTC.

The chain recombines TRBV15 with TRBJ2-7; D ambiguous. CDR1 and CDR2 from the germline V gene are LNHNV and YYDKDF (reference sequence). The CDR3 has 14 amino acids. Trimming took 0 bases from V and 3 from J, leaving 9 bases between them. The CDR3 coding sequence is TGTGCCACCAGCAGAGATATTATAGACTACGAGCAGTACTTC. It codes for CATSRDIIDYEQYF.

The chain uses TRBV15 and TRBJ2-3; no clear D gene. V was clipped by 0 bases and J by 3 bases, with 7 bases between them. The germline V gene encodes CDR1 LNHNV and CDR2 YYDKDF (reference sequence). This CDR3 comprises 14 residues. The CDR3, as DNA: TGTGCCACCAGCAGAGATACCATTACAGATACGCAGTATTTT. Its protein is CATSRDTITDTQYF.